One and the same sample provided the 26 T cell receptor beta chains below, sequenced in a study of blood T cell repertoires in COVID-19. Only in-frame clones appear in the TCRdb table, and some are missing; sequencing was by immunoSEQ multiplex PCR. The table has roughly 78,000 clones, 86% seen once. The sample taken for sequencing was peripheral blood. The receptors come from a woman aged 55-69 years with acute or convalescent COVID-19.

V is TRBV30 and J is TRBJ2-3; 7 positions agree with TRBD1. Germline V gene data show CDR1 as GTSNPN and CDR2 as SVGIG (reference sequence). This CDR3 contains 11 residues. The CDR3 protein is CATGESDTQYF. CDR3 in DNA: TGTGCAACAGGGGAGTCAGATACGCAGTATTTT.

The V gene is TRBV27, the J gene TRBJ1-1; 8 bases match TRBD1. With V trimmed by 5 bases and J by 3 bases, 14 bases remained unmatched. Germline loops: CDR1 MNHEY, CDR2 SMNVEV (reference sequence). The length of the CDR3 is 17 residues. CDR3 residues: CASSQRYLRGRDTEAFF. For the CDR3, the DNA is TGTGCCAGCAGTCAAAGATACCTCAGGGGGCGGGACACTGAAGCTTTCTTT.

V gene TRBV7-2 combines with J gene TRBJ1-2, with D maybe TRBD1 (6 bases). V was pared by 4 bases and J by 7 bases, with 16 bases between. Germline CDR1 SGHTA, CDR2 FQGNSA. The CDR3 consists of 14 residues. This CDR3 reads CASSSDSWVRGYTF. Written as DNA, the CDR3 is TGTGCCAGCAGCTCGGACAGTTGGGTGCGTGGCTACACCTTC.

This clone was found a few times. The rearrangement uses TRBV5-1 and TRBJ1-3, with D uncertain. Germline V gene lookup returns CDR1 SGHRS and CDR2 YFSETQ. V was pared by 0 bases and J by 0 bases, with 7 bases between. The CDR3 spans 15 residues. CDR3 sequence: CASSLGDNSGNTIYF. The CDR3 DNA follows: TGCGCCAGCAGCTTGGGAGACAACTCTGGAAACACCATATATTTT.

The chain is built from TRBV10-3 and TRBJ2-7, with TRBD2 matching over 11 bases. The ends lost 4 bases at V and 4 bases at J; junction bases unmatched: 0. Germline V lookup: CDR1 ENHRY, CDR2 SYGVKD. This CDR3 is 13 amino acids long. The DNA of the CDR3 is TGTGCCATCAGTGGACTAGCGGGATACGAGCAGTACTTC. Translated: CAISGLAGYEQYF.

Written as DNA, the CDR3 is TGTGCCAGCAGCCCAGAGCGGTTATACGCCCACGAGCAGTACTTC. As protein: CASSPERLYAHEQYF. This chain links TRBV7-2 with TRBJ2-7, with D possibly being TRBD2 (5 bases). Trimming took off 5 bases at V and 5 bases at J, with 19 bases between the two ends. The germline CDR1 and CDR2 sequences are SGHTA and FQGNSA. The CDR3 extends over 15 amino acids.

The chain uses TRBV7-2 and TRBJ2-7; a possible D gene is TRBD1 (6 bases). The CDR3 consists of 13 residues. Germline CDR1 is SGHTA and CDR2 is FQGNSA. The ends were cut back, 1 base at V and 7 bases at J, with 11 bases in the middle. In DNA form, the CDR3 reads TGTGCCAGCAGCTTAGTAGCAGGGGATGAGCAGTACTTC. Protein sequence: CASSLVAGDEQYF. Drawing the rest from reference TRBV7-2 and TRBJ2-7, the complete variable domain is GAGVSQSPSNKVTEKGKDVELRCDPISGHTALYWYRQSLGQGLEFLIYFQGNSAPDKSGLPSDRFSAERTGGSVSTLTIQRTQQEDSAVYLCASSLVAGDEQYFGPGTRLTVT.

V gene TRBV9 combines with J gene TRBJ1-2, with TRBD1 as a possible D gene (6 bases). This CDR3 contains 13 residues. Germline V lookup: CDR1 SGDLS, CDR2 YYNGEE. Trimming pared 4 bases from V and 1 base from J, leaving 8 bases between. The CDR3 nucleotides read TGTGCCAGCAGCAAGGACAGTAACTATGGCTACACCTTC. Translating it yields CASSKDSNYGYTF.

The chain links TRBV11-2 to TRBJ1-5, with 8 bases lining up with TRBD1. CDR3 length: 13 residues. Trimming took 5 bases from V and 4 from J; bases not matched to a gene: 1. Germline CDR1 reads SGHAT; CDR2 reads FQNNGV. The chain's CDR3 is CASSRDRNQPQHF. Here the CDR3 DNA reads TGTGCCAGCAGCCGGGACAGGAATCAGCCCCAGCATTTT. Full variable domain (rest looked up from reference TRBV11-2 and TRBJ1-5): EAGVAQSPRYKIIEKRQSVAFWCNPISGHATLYWYQQILGQGPKLLIQFQNNGVVDDSQLPKDRFSAERLKGVDSTLKIQPAKLEDSAVYLCASSRDRNQPQHFGDGTRLSIL.

The chain uses TRBV19 and TRBJ1-5; 11 bases are shared with TRBD1. Germline V gene data show CDR1 as LNHDA and CDR2 as SQIVND (reference sequence). This CDR3 is 17 amino acids long. V lost 6 bases to trimming and J lost 4 bases; unmatched junction nucleotides: 11. The CDR3 region has the DNA TGTGCCAGTAGAGTGTTGGACAGGGGGCCCGTTAATCAGCCCCAGCATTTT. Residues: CASRVLDRGPVNQPQHF.

The chain joins TRBV7-2 to TRBJ1-1; D is possibly TRBD1 (6 bases). Trimming pared 5 bases from V and 5 bases from J, leaving 15 bases between. CDR3 length: 14 amino acids. Germline CDR1 is SGHTA and CDR2 is FQGNSA. CDR3 coding DNA: TGTGCCAGCAGCGCTGTACAGGGCGGGACTGAAGCTTTCTTT. Protein product: CASSAVQGGTEAFF.

The rearrangement links TRBV7-2 to TRBJ2-7; TRBD1 is a possible D gene (7 bases). CDR1 SGHTA and CDR2 FQGNSA come from the germline V gene. The CDR3 totals 14 residues. Trimming took off 4 bases at V and 3 bases at J, with 13 bases between the two ends. CDR3 sequence reads: CASSSHQGGYEQYF. The CDR3 region has the DNA TGTGCCAGCAGCTCGCATCAGGGGGGCTACGAGCAGTACTTC.

This clone appeared a single time. The chain couples TRBV30 to TRBJ1-4; no firm D call. The germline V gene has CDR1 GTSNPN and CDR2 SVGIG (reference sequence). The CDR3 sequence is 14 residues long. V gave up 8 bases and J gave up 3 bases, with 16 bases separating them. The CDR3 DNA reads as TGTGCCCCTGGAGCCCCGGCAGCTAATGAAAAACTGTTTTTT. Residues: CAPGAPAANEKLFF.

The chain has TRBV18 and TRBJ1-3; 7 positions agree with TRBD1. Losses at the gene ends were 3 bases for V and 0 bases for J; bases not matched to a gene: 5. The CDR3 is 16 residues long. Germline V gene lookup returns CDR1 KGHSH and CDR2 LQKENI. CDR3 residues: CASSPGQPGSGNTIYF. The DNA of the CDR3 is TGTGCCAGCTCACCGGGACAGCCGGGCTCTGGAAACACCATATATTTT.

The chain links TRBV5-1 to TRBJ2-1, with TRBD1 identical over 7 bases. This CDR3 has 14 residues. The V gene's germline CDR1 is SGHRS and CDR2 YFSETQ. V trimming: 2 bases; J trimming: 4 bases; junction bases outside the gene matches: 3. CDR3 residues: CASSLGQEYNEQFF. The DNA of the CDR3 is TGCGCCAGCAGCTTAGGACAGGAATACAATGAGCAGTTCTTC.

The genes are TRBV2 and TRBJ1-2; weak D call: TRBD1 (6 bases). Trimming removed 3 bases at V and 5 bases at J, with 13 bases between. This CDR3 has 14 residues. CDR1 and CDR2 (germline): SNHLY, FYNNEI. Here the CDR3 reads CASSDQGPFYGYTF. The CDR3 bases are TGTGCCAGCAGTGACCAGGGGCCCTTTTATGGCTACACCTTC.

The rearrangement links TRBV7-9 to TRBJ2-1, with D tentatively TRBD2 (6 bases). V gave up 2 bases and J gave up 10 bases, with 9 bases separating them. From germline, CDR1 is SEHNR and CDR2 FQNEAQ (reference sequence). The CDR3 has 12 residues. This CDR3 is CASSLLREEQFF. The DNA for the CDR3 is TGTGCCAGCAGCTTACTACGGGAGGAGCAGTTCTTC.

This clone was found a few times. This rearrangement joins TRBV7-2 to TRBJ2-7, with TRBD2 matching 8 bases. Losses at the gene ends were 2 bases for V and 0 bases for J; bases not matched to a gene: 6. CDR1 and CDR2 from the germline V gene are SGHTA and FQGNSA. The CDR3 consists of 16 residues. DNA for the CDR3: TGTGCCAGCAGCTTATTCGGCGGGGGGCGCTCCTACGAGCAGTACTTC. It encodes CASSLFGGGRSYEQYF.

This clone was counted once. This chain joins TRBV7-8 and TRBJ1-1, with 8 positions matching TRBD1. Germline CDR1 and CDR2: SGHVS and FQNEAQ. The CDR3 loop spans 13 amino acids. V lost 8 bases to trimming and J lost 4 bases; unmatched junction nucleotides: 6. DNA of the CDR3: TGTGCCAGCGACAGGGGAGGCGGCACTGAAGCTTTCTTT. This sequence encodes CASDRGGGTEAFF.

The genes are TRBV4-3 and TRBJ2-7, with D tentatively TRBD2 (6 bases). Per germline, CDR1 LGHNA and CDR2 YSLEER. V was clipped by 2 bases and J by 0 bases, with 11 bases between them. This CDR3 has 15 amino acids. The CDR3 here is CASSQQAGSSYEQYF. CDR3 bases: TGCGCCAGCAGCCAACAAGCGGGTTCCTCCTACGAGCAGTACTTC.

This sequence joins TRBV24-1 and TRBJ2-3; 9 positions match TRBD2. The CDR3 is made up of 15 amino acids. Losses at the gene ends were 8 bases for V and 4 bases for J; bases not matched to a gene: 9. The germline V gene encodes CDR1 KGHDR and CDR2 SFDVKD. The CDR3 coding sequence is TGTGCCACCATCGGGCGGGAGGGTAACTCAGATACGCAGTATTTT. Amino acid sequence: CATIGREGNSDTQYF.

This sequence joins TRBV27 and TRBJ1-5; D remains ambiguous. V was cut by 6 bases and J by 4 bases, with 16 bases left in between. Germline V gene data show CDR1 as MNHEY and CDR2 as SMNVEV (reference sequence). The CDR3 has 15 amino acids. The CDR3 sequence is CASRITPELNQPQHF. The CDR3, as DNA: TGTGCCAGCAGAATAACACCCGAACTAAATCAGCCCCAGCATTTT.

The genes are TRBV30 and TRBJ2-2, with D possibly TRBD2 on 6 matching bases. Trimming took 7 bases from V and 8 from J, leaving 20 bases between them. The CDR3 covers 14 residues. CDR1 and CDR2 from the germline V gene are GTSNPN and SVGIG (reference sequence). DNA of the CDR3: TGTGCCTTCTCAAGGGCGGGACTTAAAGGGGAGCTGTTTTTT. Residues: CAFSRAGLKGELFF.

This chain uses TRBV11-1 with TRBJ2-1; D is undetermined. The CDR3 covers 13 residues. V lost 1 base to trimming and J lost 9 bases, with 10 bases between them. The germline CDR1 and CDR2 sequences are SGHAT and FQDESV (reference sequence). The CDR3 sequence is CASSLGPPGEQFF. The CDR3 region has the DNA TGTGCCAGCAGCTTAGGCCCCCCGGGTGAGCAGTTCTTC.

The V call is TRBV19, the J call TRBJ1-1; 7 bases fit TRBD1. V gave up 9 bases and J gave up 6 bases; unmatched junction bases: 13. This CDR3 spans 14 amino acids. CDR1 LNHDA and CDR2 SQIVND come from the germline V gene (reference sequence). The CDR3 DNA is TGTGCCAGCAGACAGGGATCACAGTCCTCTGAAGCTTTCTTT. As protein: CASRQGSQSSEAFF.

J is TRBJ2-6 and V is TRBV3-1 (or the pseudogene TRBV3-2), with 7 bases matching TRBD1. The V gene end was trimmed by 2 bases and the J gene end by 0 bases; junction bases not matched to a gene: 7. Germline CDR1 and CDR2: LGHDT and YNNKEL (reference sequence). The CDR3 loop spans 18 amino acids. CDR3 region: CASSQLGDSFSGANVLTF. The CDR3 DNA reads TGTGCCAGCAGCCAATTGGGGGACAGCTTCTCTGGGGCCAACGTCCTGACTTTC.